The source of this T cell receptor beta chain is a study of identical twins. Notes on the study in general: Abundant beta clonotypes from cord blood bore fewer insertions; memory repertoires lacked this pattern. Low generation-probability sequences were in excess among twin-shared out-of-frame alpha sequences.

This clonotype was seen ten or more times. No antigen is known for it. Template switching, a step in the protocol, added a universal primer site, and cDNA carried unique molecular identifiers. Via MiXCR, TCRdb re-called the 5' RACE reads, giving one row per CDR3 protein. There are about 240,000 distinct CDR3 sequences in the sample; 7.5% occur only once, and over 5% lies in the top ten. The CDR3 is 16 amino acids. Germline CDR1 reads MGHRA; CDR2 reads YSYEKL. V was clipped by 4 bases and J by 5 bases; unmatched bases: 3. This same sample was also taken into another study, of yellow fever vaccine responses in identical twins.

This receptor was identified in a woman younger than 35 in good health. The chain combines TRBV4-1 with TRBJ2-1; 15 nucleotides match TRBD2. Sequenced: CD8+ T cells sorted from blood. The CDR3 sequence: CASSRRTSGRDNEQFF. In DNA form, the CDR3 reads TGCGCCAGCAGCCGACGGACTAGCGGGAGGGACAATGAGCAGTTCTTC.